This entry concerns a single T cell receptor beta chain. MiXCR was run by TCRdb on the 5' RACE reads, yielding one entry per CDR3 protein. The repertoire holds some 80,000 distinct CDR3 sequences, with more than 9% as singletons. This specimen comes from a study of early T cells in non-severe SARS-CoV-2 infection. This CDR3 comprises 19 residues. With 0 bases clipped from V and 0 bases from J, the junction kept 15 bases outside the gene matches. Germline V lookup: CDR1 DFQATT, CDR2 SNEGSKA (reference sequence). This clonotype was obtained from an adult who was a healthcare worker with PCR-confirmed SARS-CoV-2 infection or an uninfected control (not recorded which). Sequenced: whole blood. The chain employs TRBV20-1 and TRBJ2-3; TRBD2 agrees at 7 bases. The CDR3 sequence is CSAREALGDLAGSTDTQYF. The CDR3 nucleotides are TGCAGTGCTAGAGAGGCCCTCGGAGACTTAGCGGGTAGCACAGATACGCAGTATTTT.